One sample yielded the 8 T cell receptor beta chains listed below, sequenced in a study of early T cells in non-severe SARS-CoV-2 infection. MiXCR, applied by TCRdb to the 5' RACE reads, yields one record per CDR3 protein. The sample has approximately 110,000 distinct CDR3 sequences, 14% to 15% seen once; the top ten hold less than 25%. Specimen: whole blood. Receptor source: an adult who was a healthcare worker with PCR-confirmed SARS-CoV-2 infection or an uninfected control (not recorded which).

This clonotype has a handful of counts. The chain joins TRBV3-1 to TRBJ1-2; 11 positions agree with TRBD1. Germline V gene data show CDR1 as LGHDT and CDR2 as YNNKEL (reference sequence). The CDR3 runs to 14 residues. J lost 8 bases, V lost 6 bases, and 8 bases had no gene match. CDR3 bases: TGTGCCAGCAGTCAGGACAGGGGGCTCGGCGGCTACACCTTC. Residues: CASSQDRGLGGYTF.

This clonotype was seen at least ten times. CDR3 residues: CSARSGGNQPQHF. For the CDR3, the DNA is TGCAGTGCTCGCAGTGGGGGCAATCAGCCCCAGCATTTT. The V gene is TRBV20-1, the J gene TRBJ1-5, with unresolved D. The germline CDR1 and CDR2 sequences are DFQATT and SNEGSKA (reference sequence). Trimming cost V 5 bases and J 2 bases, with 10 bases left between them. CDR3 length: 13 amino acids.

The chain uses TRBV29-1 and TRBJ1-2; TRBD1 aligns across 9 bases. The junction had 9 bases not matched to a gene; V was cut back by 7 bases and J by 6 bases. Germline-derived CDR1 and CDR2 are SQVTM and ANQGSEA. CDR3 length: 13 amino acids. CDR3 sequence (DNA): TGCAGCGGTGGGGACAGGGAAGGAGATGGCTACACCTTC. Translation: CSGGDREGDGYTF.

This clonotype was recorded only once. The chain uses TRBV12-3 or TRBV12-4 and TRBJ2-1; unclear D gene. V lost 6 bases and J lost 15, with 15 bases in between. The CDR3 sequence is 11 residues long. The CDR3 here is CASRVTKRLFF. CDR3 DNA: TGTGCCAGCAGAGTGACAAAAAGGCTGTTCTTC.

This rearrangement joins TRBV10-3 to TRBJ2-7; D not certain. Germline assignment: CDR1 ENHRY and CDR2 SYGVKD. V was pared by 2 bases and J by 6 bases, with 5 bases between. This CDR3 is 11 amino acids long. The CDR3 is CAISETGEQYF. The DNA for the CDR3 is TGTGCCATCAGTGAGACGGGCGAGCAGTACTTC.

In its sample, this clonotype was seen many times. The chain couples TRBV12-3 or TRBV12-4 to TRBJ1-6; D might be TRBD1 (5 bases). The CDR3 is made up of 15 amino acids. Trimming shortened V by 6 bases and J by 0 bases, and 9 bases separated the two germline ends. DNA of the CDR3: TGTGCCAGCAGCAGGGCTAGCTCCTATAATTCACCCCTCCACTTT. This sequence encodes CASSRASSYNSPLHF.

This clonotype occurred many times. V usage is TRBV9 and J usage is TRBJ2-1, with D perhaps TRBD2 (6 bases). Per the germline V gene, CDR1 is SGDLS and CDR2 is YYNGEE. V lost 0 bases to trimming and J lost 5 bases, with 6 bases between them. The CDR3 spans 13 residues. CDR3 DNA sequence: TGTGCCAGCAGCGTAGGACTAGACAATGAGCAGTTCTTC. This codes for CASSVGLDNEQFF.

The chain links TRBV2 to TRBJ1-1; D remains unclear. This CDR3 contains 12 residues. V was cut by 4 bases and J by 7 bases, with 10 bases left in between. The germline V gene has CDR1 SNHLY and CDR2 FYNNEI. CDR3 loop: CASSATDYEAFF. The CDR3, as DNA: TGTGCCAGCAGTGCCACAGACTATGAAGCTTTCTTT.